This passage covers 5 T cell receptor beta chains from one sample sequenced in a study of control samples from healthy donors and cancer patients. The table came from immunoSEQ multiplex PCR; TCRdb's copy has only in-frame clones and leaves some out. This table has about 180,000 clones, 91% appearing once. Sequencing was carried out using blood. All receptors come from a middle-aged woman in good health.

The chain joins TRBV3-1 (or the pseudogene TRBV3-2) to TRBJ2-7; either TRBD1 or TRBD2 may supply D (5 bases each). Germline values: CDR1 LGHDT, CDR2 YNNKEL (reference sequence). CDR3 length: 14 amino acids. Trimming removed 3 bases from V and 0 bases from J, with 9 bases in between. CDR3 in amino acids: CASSQRGSSYEQYF. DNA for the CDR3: TGTGCCAGCAGCCAGAGGGGAAGCTCCTACGAGCAGTACTTC.

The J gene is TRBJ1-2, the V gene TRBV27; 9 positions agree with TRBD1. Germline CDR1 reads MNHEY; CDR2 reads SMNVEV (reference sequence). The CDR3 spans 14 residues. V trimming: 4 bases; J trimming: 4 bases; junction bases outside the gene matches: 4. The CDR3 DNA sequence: TGTGCCAGCAGTTACGAGGGACAGGGCTATGGCTACACCTTC. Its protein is CASSYEGQGYGYTF.

CDR3 nucleotides: TGTGCCAGCAGCCAAGAGTTCGAGGGCTGGACTGAAGCTTTCTTT. Translating it yields CASSQEFEGWTEAFF. The chain links TRBV4-2 to TRBJ1-1; D gene unclear. Trimming took 0 bases from V and 5 from J, leaving 13 bases between them. This CDR3 region has 15 residues. In germline, CDR1 is LGHNA, CDR2 YNFKEQ.

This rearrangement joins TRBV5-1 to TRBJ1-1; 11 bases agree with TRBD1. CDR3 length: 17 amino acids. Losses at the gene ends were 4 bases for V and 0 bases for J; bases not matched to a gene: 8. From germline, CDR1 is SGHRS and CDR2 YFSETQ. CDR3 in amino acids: CASSLGTGGRMNTEAFF. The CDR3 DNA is TGCGCCAGCAGCCTCGGGACAGGGGGTAGGATGAACACTGAAGCTTTCTTT.

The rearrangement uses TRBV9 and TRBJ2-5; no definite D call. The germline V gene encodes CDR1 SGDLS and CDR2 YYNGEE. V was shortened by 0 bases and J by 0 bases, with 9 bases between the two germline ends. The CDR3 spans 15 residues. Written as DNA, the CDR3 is TGTGCCAGCAGCGTAGCCCCCGGATACCAAGAGACCCAGTACTTC. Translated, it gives CASSVAPGYQETQYF.